The source of this T cell receptor beta chain is a study of blood T cell repertoires in COVID-19. Original data processing: Reference gene primer amplification in the assay estimated nucleated cell counts. TCRdb's copy holds only in-frame clones and misses some; the assay was immunoSEQ multiplex PCR. V, J and clone size reflect that table, while D and trimming were determined from the DNA. Found here are roughly 180,000 clones, roughly 87% of them singletons; the top ten hold 2% to 2.5%. There are many counts of this clone. Germline CDR1 reads SGHVS; CDR2 reads FNYEAQ. With 4 bases removed from V and 3 bases from J, the gap between germline ends came to 20 bases. CDR3 length equals 17 residues.

Sequenced sample: PBMCs or T cells enriched from blood (not recorded which). The TCR comes from a woman in her 30s who had recovered from COVID-19. The chain couples TRBV7-6 to TRBJ2-3, with D maybe TRBD2 (5 bases). CDR3 sequence (DNA): TGTGCCAGCAGCTCCTTAAGCGGCGGAGTAGGGACAGATACGCAGTATTTT. It encodes CASSSLSGGVGTDTQYF. The complete variable domain, with remaining parts taken from reference TRBV7-6 and TRBJ2-3, reads GAGVSQSPRYKVTKRGQDVALRCDPISGHVSLYWYRQALGQGPEFLTYFNYEAQQDKSGLPNDRFSAERPEGSISTLTIQRTEQRDSAMYRCASSSLSGGVGTDTQYFGPGTRLTVL.